This TCR beta chain appears in the sequencing data of a study of cytomegalovirus exposure and HLA in healthy donors. Study observations and caveats: Investigators reported 164 TCR beta chains as tied to cytomegalovirus. Published work reported that the classifier diagnosed cytomegalovirus status with high specificity and sensitivity.

As regards this clone: Its specificity is not known.

Trimming took 6 bases from V and 1 from J; bases not matched to a gene: 8. Germline CDR1 and CDR2: SGDLS and YYNGEE. The CDR3 has 16 amino acids. Researchers ran the PCR with 60 Vbeta and 13 Jbeta primers. Original processing notes: An analysis that came later counted 80 million or so unique TCR beta chains, 10 million to 11 million shared. Produced via immunoSEQ multiplex PCR; TCRdb's table is partial and in-frame only. That table furnishes V, J and clone size, whereas the DNA furnished D and trimming. The data contain 200,000 to 250,000 clones, 75% to 90% of them singletons. Source material: PBMCs. The rearrangement uses TRBV9 and TRBJ1-4, with 8 positions matching TRBD1. The TCR was taken from a woman aged 18-29 years in good health and CMV-seronegative. The DNA of the CDR3 is TGTGCCAGCACCCCCGGGACAGGACAAACTAATGAAAAACTGTTTTTT. It specifies CASTPGTGQTNEKLFF. The full variable domain, completed using reference TRBV9 and TRBJ1-4, is DSGVTQTPKHLITATGQRVTLRCSPRSGDLSVYWYQQSLDQGLQFLIQYYNGEERAKGNILERFSAQQFPDLHSELNLSSLELGDSALYFCASTPGTGQTNEKLFFGSGTQLSVL.